This entry lists 22 T cell receptor beta chains sequenced from one sample in a study of OX40 agonist ivuxolimab in advanced cancers. Sequencing was performed with immunoSEQ multiplex PCR; in TCRdb, only in-frame clones are kept and a portion is missing. The sample carries under 30,000 clones, about nine tenths recorded once. The sequencing used CD4+ or CD8+ T cells sorted from blood, collected in a trial of the OX40 agonist ivuxolimab. The receptors were sampled from an adult with an advanced solid tumor such as melanoma, head and neck, liver or kidney cancer.

The CDR3 nucleotides are TGTGCCACCAGCAGAGAGAGCGGGAGCTCCTACGAGCAGTACTTC. Its protein is CATSRESGSSYEQYF. The chain uses TRBV15 and TRBJ2-7; 8 positions match TRBD2. The V gene end was trimmed by 0 bases and the J gene end by 0 bases; junction bases not matched to a gene: 1. Per germline, CDR1 LNHNV and CDR2 YYDKDF (reference sequence). This CDR3 comprises 15 residues.

The V and J genes are TRBV7-3 and TRBJ1-6; D is undetermined. Germline-derived CDR1 and CDR2 are SGHTA and FQGTGA. The CDR3 sequence is 14 residues long. V was shortened by 0 bases and J by 6 bases, with 6 bases between the two germline ends. CDR3 bases: TGTGCCAGCAGCTTAACAGGGAGTAATTCACCCCTCCACTTT. It translates to CASSLTGSNSPLHF.

J is TRBJ1-2 and V is TRBV19, with D perhaps TRBD1 (6 bases). Trimming left V 5 bases short and J 7 bases short, with 11 bases between. The CDR3 extends over 12 amino acids. Germline V gene lookup returns CDR1 LNHDA and CDR2 SQIVND (reference sequence). The CDR3 bases are TGTGCCAGTAGTTCACAGGGTGCTGGCTACACCTTC. Amino acid sequence: CASSSQGAGYTF. Supplemented by reference TRBV19 and TRBJ1-2, the full variable domain reads DGGITQSPKYLFRKEGQNVTLSCEQNLNHDAMYWYRQDPGQGLRLIYYSQIVNDFQKGDIAEGYSVSREKKESFPLTVTSAQKNPTAFYLCASSSQGAGYTFGSGTRLTVV.

This sequence joins TRBV27 and TRBJ1-6, with D possibly matching TRBD1 (5 bases). There are 16 residues in the CDR3. CDR1 and CDR2 from the germline V gene are MNHEY and SMNVEV (reference sequence). The germline V and J ends were trimmed by 4 bases and 6 bases, with 16 bases remaining between them. The CDR3 nucleotides read TGTGCCAGCAGTTCGACCCGACAGACACGTAATTCACCCCTCCACTTT. This codes for CASSSTRQTRNSPLHF.

The rearrangement links TRBV29-1 to TRBJ1-2; D might be TRBD1 (6 bases). The CDR3 sequence is 14 residues long. Trimming left V 1 base short and J 0 bases short, with 9 bases between. Looked up from germline, CDR1 is SQVTM and CDR2 is ANQGSEA. CDR3 nucleotide sequence: TGCAGCGTTGAAGTGGGGGCCGCTAACTATGGCTACACCTTC. Amino acid sequence: CSVEVGAANYGYTF.

This rearrangement joins TRBV12-5 to TRBJ1-3; D remains ambiguous. CDR3 length: 15 amino acids. The ends were cut back, 6 bases at V and 1 base at J, with 13 bases in the middle. CDR1 is LGHNT, CDR2 FRNRAP, per germline. CDR3 DNA sequence: TGTGCTAGTGGCCTTATCTCAGAATCTGGAAACACCATATATTTT. As protein: CASGLISESGNTIYF. Full variable domain (rest looked up from reference TRBV12-5 and TRBJ1-3): DARVTQTPRHKVTEMGQEVTMRCQPILGHNTVFWYRQTMMQGLELLAYFRNRAPLDDSGMPKDRFSAEMPDATLATLKIQPSEPRDSAVYFCASGLISESGNTIYFGEGSWLTVV.

The chain combines TRBV19 with TRBJ2-1; TRBD2 aligns across 10 bases. The CDR3 sequence is 14 residues long. Per the germline V gene, CDR1 is LNHDA and CDR2 is SQIVND (reference sequence). V lost 8 bases to trimming and J lost 6 bases; unmatched junction nucleotides: 7. CDR3 sequence reads: CASSAGGIPNEQFF. The CDR3 bases are TGTGCCAGTTCAGCGGGAGGGATCCCCAATGAGCAGTTCTTC.

The V gene is TRBV11-2, the J gene TRBJ2-7, with D hard to call. CDR1 and CDR2 from the germline V gene are SGHAT and FQNNGV. Trimming removed 5 bases from V and 2 bases from J, with 16 bases in between. The CDR3 runs to 15 residues. This CDR3 is CASSRLELRTYEQYF. As DNA, the CDR3 is TGTGCCAGCAGCCGGCTAGAGCTCCGGACCTACGAGCAGTACTTC.

V is TRBV6-1 and J is TRBJ1-1, with D hard to call. Germline CDR1 reads MNHNS; CDR2 reads SASEGT. Trimming removed 5 bases at V and 7 bases at J, with 11 bases between. CDR3 length: 12 amino acids. The CDR3 nucleotides are TGTGCCAGCAGTCACCCCCGGCTTGAAGCTTTCTTT. Translating it yields CASSHPRLEAFF.

This sequence joins TRBV15 and TRBJ2-7; no clear D. The V gene lost 0 bases and the J gene lost 4 bases, with 7 bases spanning the gap. This CDR3 has 13 amino acids. Germline CDR1 is LNHNV and CDR2 is YYDKDF (reference sequence). The CDR3 DNA sequence: TGTGCCACCAGCAGAGAGGTCGGGTACGAGCAGTACTTC. Its protein product is CATSREVGYEQYF.

The V and J genes are TRBV5-1 and TRBJ1-5; tentative D call: TRBD1 (6 bases). The V end lost 0 bases, the J end lost 6 bases, and 13 bases lay between the germline ends. CDR3 length equals 15 residues. Germline V gives CDR1 SGHRS, CDR2 YFSETQ. The CDR3 DNA follows: TGCGCCAGCAGCTTGGAAGGGGGTGACGTTCAGCCCCAGCATTTT. Amino acid sequence: CASSLEGGDVQPQHF.

The chain is built from TRBV19 and TRBJ2-4; D uncertain. The ends were cut back, 2 bases at V and 1 base at J, with 9 bases in the middle. The length of the CDR3 is 15 residues. The germline V gene encodes CDR1 LNHDA and CDR2 SQIVND (reference sequence). This chain's CDR3 is CASSIQVWAKNIQYF. As DNA, the CDR3 is TGTGCCAGTAGTATACAGGTTTGGGCCAAAAACATTCAGTACTTC.

DNA of the CDR3: TGTGCCAGCAGTGGGGACGGCTCCTATGGCTACACCTTC. It is translated as CASSGDGSYGYTF. This chain joins TRBV6-1 and TRBJ1-2; a possible D gene is TRBD1 (5 bases). Germline V gene lookup returns CDR1 MNHNS and CDR2 SASEGT. V was trimmed by 4 bases and J by 4 bases, leaving 10 bases between them. The CDR3 spans 13 residues.

V gene TRBV6-5 combines with J gene TRBJ1-2; D unresolved. The CDR3 extends over 13 amino acids. The germline gives CDR1 MNHEY, CDR2 SVGAGI. V lost 0 bases and J 3 bases, leaving 5 bases between the germline ends. For the CDR3, the DNA is TGTGCCAGCAGTTACTCGGTAGACTATGGCTACACCTTC. It translates to CASSYSVDYGYTF.

This clone ranks as medium-sized. This chain links TRBV7-9 with TRBJ1-5; a possible D gene is TRBD1 (5 bases). Trimming removed 4 bases at V and 5 bases at J, with 9 bases between. The CDR3 contains 13 residues. Germline V gene lookup returns CDR1 SEHNR and CDR2 FQNEAQ (reference sequence). Here the CDR3 reads CASSYGGYQPQHF. The CDR3 bases are TGTGCCAGCAGCTACGGGGGGTATCAGCCCCAGCATTTT.

The table lists this clone with a few counts. The V gene is TRBV5-1, the J gene TRBJ1-1, with D uncertain. Germline CDR1 SGHRS, CDR2 YFSETQ. This CDR3 spans 14 amino acids. Trimming took off 6 bases at V and 1 base at J, with 13 bases between the two ends. The CDR3 sequence is CASKRSSQNTEAFF. The CDR3 nucleotides read TGCGCCAGCAAACGGAGTTCACAGAACACTGAAGCTTTCTTT.

This chain connects TRBV5-8 to TRBJ2-7; 9 nucleotides line up with TRBD2. CDR1 is SGHTS and CDR2 is YDEGEE in the germline V gene. This CDR3 is 13 amino acids long. The ends lost 5 bases at V and 5 bases at J; junction bases unmatched: 5. The CDR3 here is CASSLSGSNEQYF. Here the CDR3 DNA reads TGTGCCAGCAGTCTTAGCGGGAGTAACGAGCAGTACTTC.

The chain employs TRBV6-1 and TRBJ1-1, with 8 bases matching TRBD1. Unmatched junction bases numbered 4, after V lost 6 bases and J lost 4 bases. CDR1 and CDR2 (germline): MNHNS, SASEGT. The CDR3 totals 13 residues. The CDR3, as DNA: TGTGCCAGCAGAGACGGACAGGGCACTGAAGCTTTCTTT. Its translation is CASRDGQGTEAFF.

This rearrangement joins TRBV7-8 to TRBJ1-1, with a tentative D call TRBD1 (5 bases). V was trimmed by 3 bases and J by 1 base, leaving 21 bases between them. CDR1 SGHVS and CDR2 FQNEAQ come from the germline V gene. The CDR3 spans 18 residues. CDR3 loop: CASSFPSGGTRKNTEAFF. CDR3 coding DNA: TGTGCCAGCAGCTTTCCCTCTGGTGGGACCCGCAAGAACACTGAAGCTTTCTTT.

This chain joins TRBV27 and TRBJ1-2; D gene uncertain. This CDR3 region has 16 residues. V was pared by 0 bases and J by 2 bases, with 13 bases between. Germline CDR1 MNHEY, CDR2 SMNVEV (reference sequence). CDR3: CASSLSPQELNYGYTF. The CDR3 nucleotides are TGTGCCAGCAGTTTATCTCCCCAGGAGCTCAACTATGGCTACACCTTC.

This chain links TRBV4-1 with TRBJ1-3, with D possibly TRBD1 on 6 matching bases. V was cut by 5 bases and J by 0 bases, with 14 bases left in between. CDR3 length equals 16 residues. Germline CDR1 reads MGHRA; CDR2 reads YSYEKL. The CDR3 spells CASSSTGTRSGNTIYF. The CDR3 nucleotides are TGCGCCAGCAGCTCTACCGGGACACGCTCTGGAAACACCATATATTTT.

The chain joins TRBV9 to TRBJ1-6, with 7 bases lining up with TRBD1. Germline values: CDR1 SGDLS, CDR2 YYNGEE. The ends lost 4 bases at V and 7 bases at J; junction bases unmatched: 11. CDR3 length: 16 amino acids. CDR3 in amino acids: CASSPRGTAENSPLHF. The CDR3 DNA is TGTGCCAGCAGCCCAAGGGGGACAGCCGAAAATTCACCCCTCCACTTT. The variable domain in full, with the rest retrieved from reference TRBV9 and TRBJ1-6, is DSGVTQTPKHLITATGQRVTLRCSPRSGDLSVYWYQQSLDQGLQFLIQYYNGEERAKGNILERFSAQQFPDLHSELNLSSLELGDSALYFCASSPRGTAENSPLHFGNGTRLTVT.